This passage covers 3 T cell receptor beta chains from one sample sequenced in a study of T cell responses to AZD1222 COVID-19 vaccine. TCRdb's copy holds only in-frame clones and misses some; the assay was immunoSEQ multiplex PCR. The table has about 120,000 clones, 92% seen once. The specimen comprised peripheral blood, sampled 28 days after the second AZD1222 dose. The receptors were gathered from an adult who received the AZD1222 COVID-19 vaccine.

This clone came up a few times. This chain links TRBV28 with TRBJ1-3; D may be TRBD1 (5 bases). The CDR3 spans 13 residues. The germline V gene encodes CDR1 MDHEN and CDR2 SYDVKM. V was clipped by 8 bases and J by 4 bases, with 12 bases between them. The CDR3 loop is CASSDSAGNTIYF. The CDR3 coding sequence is TGTGCCAGCTCCGACAGTGCGGGAAACACCATATATTTT.

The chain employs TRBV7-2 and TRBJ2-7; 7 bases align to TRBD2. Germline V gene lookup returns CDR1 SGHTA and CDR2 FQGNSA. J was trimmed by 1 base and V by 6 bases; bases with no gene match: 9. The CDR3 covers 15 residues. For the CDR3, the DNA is TGTGCCAGCAGTCTTAGCACTAGCGCGTCCTACGAGCAGTACTTC. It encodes CASSLSTSASYEQYF.

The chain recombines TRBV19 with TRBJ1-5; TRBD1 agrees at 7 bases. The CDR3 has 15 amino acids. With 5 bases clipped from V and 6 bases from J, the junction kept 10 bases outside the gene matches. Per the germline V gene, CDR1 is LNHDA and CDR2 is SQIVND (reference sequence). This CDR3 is CASSGRQGGIQPQHF. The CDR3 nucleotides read TGTGCCAGTAGTGGAAGACAGGGAGGCATTCAGCCCCAGCATTTT.